The clone carrying this TCR beta chain has only a few counts. V trimming: 4 bases; J trimming: 5 bases; junction bases outside the gene matches: 6. Germline V lookup: CDR1 SGHNT, CDR2 YYREEE (reference sequence). The CDR3 consists of 13 residues. Clones were sequenced by immunoSEQ multiplex PCR, and TCRdb holds only the in-frame ones, with some missing. The sample comprises 95,000 to 150,000 clones, over 75% of which are singletons, and 16% rests with the top ten. This entry belongs to a study of blood T cell repertoires in COVID-19. About the research overall: T cells, B-cell-depleted T cells, or PBMCs supplied cDNA or gDNA.

The chain employs TRBV5-4 and TRBJ2-7; 7 positions match TRBD1. This clonotype was sampled from a man aged 55-75 years with active or convalescent COVID-19. What was sequenced was peripheral blood. In DNA form, the CDR3 reads TGTGCCAGCAGCCCAGACAGGGTAAACGAGCAGTACTTC. Residues: CASSPDRVNEQYF.